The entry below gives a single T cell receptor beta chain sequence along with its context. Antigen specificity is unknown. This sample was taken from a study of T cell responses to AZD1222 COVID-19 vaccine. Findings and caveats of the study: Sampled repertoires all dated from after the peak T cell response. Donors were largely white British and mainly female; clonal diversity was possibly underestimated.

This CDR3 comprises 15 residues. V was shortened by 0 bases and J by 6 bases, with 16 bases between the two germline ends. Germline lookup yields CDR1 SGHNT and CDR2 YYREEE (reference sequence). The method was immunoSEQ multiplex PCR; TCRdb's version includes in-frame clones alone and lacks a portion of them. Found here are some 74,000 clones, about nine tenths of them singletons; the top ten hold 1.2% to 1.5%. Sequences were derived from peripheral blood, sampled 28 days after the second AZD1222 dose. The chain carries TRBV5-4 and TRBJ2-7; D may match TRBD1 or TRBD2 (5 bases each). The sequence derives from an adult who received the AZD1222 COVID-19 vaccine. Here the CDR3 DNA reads TGTGCCAGCAGCTTGGGGGGGACCCTAGTCAGCGAGCAGTACTTC. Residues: CASSLGGTLVSEQYF.